The 5 T cell receptor beta chains below come from one sample, sequenced in a study of graft-versus-host responses after intestinal transplantation. Method: immunoSEQ multiplex PCR; TCRdb's copy keeps in-frame clones and lacks some. The table lists 77,000 or so clones, roughly 94% of them singletons, with about 0.53% in the top ten. The antigens of these receptors remain unknown. Sequences were derived from unstimulated CD8+ T cells sorted from spleen or lymph node cells, sampled before intestinal transplant. The source is a human donor who received an intestinal transplant.

This sequence joins TRBV7-6 and TRBJ2-3, with 9 bases matching TRBD2. Unmatched junction bases numbered 4, after V lost 3 bases and J lost 3 bases. This CDR3 region has 15 residues. The germline V gene encodes CDR1 SGHVS and CDR2 FNYEAQ. The CDR3 sequence: CASSLGGRATDTQYF. In nucleotides, the CDR3 is TGTGCCAGCAGCTTGGGCGGGAGGGCAACAGATACGCAGTATTTT.

The chain employs TRBV15 and TRBJ2-3; D possibly uses TRBD1 or TRBD2 (6 bases each). V shed 0 bases and J shed 2 bases, with 9 bases lying between them. Germline CDR1 reads LNHNV; CDR2 reads YYDKDF (reference sequence). CDR3 size: 15 residues. CDR3 DNA sequence: TGTGCCACCAGCAGAGAAGGGGGGCTCACAGATACGCAGTATTTT. Translating it yields CATSREGGLTDTQYF.

The rearrangement joins TRBV2 to TRBJ2-1, with a possible D match to TRBD2 (5 bases). The germline V and J ends were trimmed by 9 bases and 2 bases, with 26 bases remaining between them. The CDR3 consists of 18 residues. Looked up from germline, CDR1 is SNHLY and CDR2 is FYNNEI. DNA for the CDR3: TGTGCCAGGAGGGTGGGTTCTAGGAGGTGGACGACCTACAATGAGCAGTTCTTC. This encodes CARRVGSRRWTTYNEQFF.

The V and J genes are TRBV11-3 and TRBJ2-7; D is ambiguous. The length of the CDR3 is 13 residues. V lost 4 bases and J 3 bases, leaving 10 bases between the germline ends. CDR1 is SGHNT, CDR2 YENEEA, per germline. The CDR3 spells CASSSPTDYEQYF. The CDR3 bases are TGTGCCAGCAGCTCCCCTACAGACTACGAGCAGTACTTC.

V and J are TRBV4-2 and TRBJ1-4, with 7 bases fitting TRBD1. The V segment lost 3 bases and the J segment 8 bases; nucleotides outside the gene matches: 9. Germline V gene data show CDR1 as LGHNA and CDR2 as YNFKEQ. The CDR3 runs to 15 residues. The chain's CDR3 is CASSHKTGLGEKLFF. The CDR3 coding sequence is TGTGCCAGCAGCCATAAGACAGGGTTAGGAGAAAAACTGTTTTTT.